Listed here is a single T cell receptor (beta chain). This sample is part of a study of blood T cells in healthy people across ages. Sample-barcoded 5' priming and a J-beta primer mix drove a second PCR of roughly 7 to 11 cycles. Each sample provided no less than 2.5 million CDR3-containing paired-end reads. TCRdb recomputed calls from the 5' RACE reads with MiXCR, one row per CDR3 protein. This table has 1.4 million or so distinct CDR3 sequences, about 42% appearing once. Deletions cut 0 bases from V and 10 bases from J, with 3 bases between. Germline loops: CDR1 DFQATT, CDR2 SNEGSKA (reference sequence). The CDR3 extends over 9 amino acids.

The sequencing sample was made of blood. This chain joins TRBV20-1 and TRBJ1-1; no reliable D call. The TCR sequence derives from a woman in her late teens or twenties in good health. CDR3 DNA sequence: TGCAGTGCTAGAGATCTAGCTTTCTTT. Translated: CSARDLAFF.